This T cell receptor beta chain derives from a study of blood T cell repertoires in COVID-19. The study recruited people aged about 18 to 95 years across 24 US areas. Cohort placement rested on clinical history that participants reported themselves. Assay used: immunoSEQ multiplex PCR; TCRdb lists only in-frame clones, some missing. The sample contains about 380,000 clones, roughly 87% of which appear only once. Germline CDR1 and CDR2: SGDLS and YYNGEE. This CDR3 has 16 residues. With V trimmed by 1 base and J by 6 bases, 11 bases remained unmatched. The TCR sequence derives from a woman aged 30 to 39 who had recovered from COVID-19. Sample: PBMCs or T cells enriched from blood (not recorded which). J is TRBJ2-7 and V is TRBV9; 9 bases agree with TRBD1. CDR3 DNA sequence: TGTGCCAGCAGCGTAATGGGTGGGACAGGGACTTTCGAGCAGTACTTC. As protein: CASSVMGGTGTFEQYF.